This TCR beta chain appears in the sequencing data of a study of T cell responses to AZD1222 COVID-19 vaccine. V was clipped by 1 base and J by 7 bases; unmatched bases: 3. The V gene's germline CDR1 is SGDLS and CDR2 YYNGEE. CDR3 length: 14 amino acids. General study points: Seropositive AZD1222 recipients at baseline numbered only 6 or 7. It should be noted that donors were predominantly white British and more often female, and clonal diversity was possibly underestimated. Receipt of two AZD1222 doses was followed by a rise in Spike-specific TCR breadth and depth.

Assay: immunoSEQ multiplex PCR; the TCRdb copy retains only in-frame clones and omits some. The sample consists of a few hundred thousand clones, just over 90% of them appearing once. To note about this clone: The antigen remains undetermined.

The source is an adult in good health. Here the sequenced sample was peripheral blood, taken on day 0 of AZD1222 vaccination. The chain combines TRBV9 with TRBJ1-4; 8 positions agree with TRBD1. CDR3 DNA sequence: TGTGCCAGCAGCGTACATGGGACAGGTGAAAAACTGTTTTTT. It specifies CASSVHGTGEKLFF.